A single T cell receptor beta chain is shown here with its context. This entry comes from a study of CD8+CD57+ T cells in acquired aplastic anemia. Trimming took 0 bases from V and 6 from J, leaving 12 bases between them. The CDR3 spans 13 residues. The germline CDR1 and CDR2 sequences are SQVTM and ANQGSEA. Genomic DNA, serving as template, underwent TCR beta VDJ and CDR3 profiling. TCRdb analysed the reads with MiXCR anew, one entry per CDR3 protein. The profile covers under 350,000 distinct CDR3 sequences, with under 65% appearing a single time and around 1.2% taken by the ten largest. CD8+CD57+ cell expansion had been shown by flow cytometry in patients chosen for sequencing. Every one of the patients had aplastic anemia (severe, acquired). Patients had not yet gotten any therapy when their blood was taken for sampling.

The sequenced sample consisted of sorted CD4+, CD8+, or CD8+CD57+ T cells (not recorded which) from PBMCs. This TCR derives from a human donor with aplastic anemia. J is TRBJ2-7 and V is TRBV29-1; either TRBD1 or TRBD2 may fit D (5 bases each). CDR3 DNA: TGCAGCGTTGAAGATCTGGGGGTTAGCGAGCAGTACTTC. It codes for CSVEDLGVSEQYF.